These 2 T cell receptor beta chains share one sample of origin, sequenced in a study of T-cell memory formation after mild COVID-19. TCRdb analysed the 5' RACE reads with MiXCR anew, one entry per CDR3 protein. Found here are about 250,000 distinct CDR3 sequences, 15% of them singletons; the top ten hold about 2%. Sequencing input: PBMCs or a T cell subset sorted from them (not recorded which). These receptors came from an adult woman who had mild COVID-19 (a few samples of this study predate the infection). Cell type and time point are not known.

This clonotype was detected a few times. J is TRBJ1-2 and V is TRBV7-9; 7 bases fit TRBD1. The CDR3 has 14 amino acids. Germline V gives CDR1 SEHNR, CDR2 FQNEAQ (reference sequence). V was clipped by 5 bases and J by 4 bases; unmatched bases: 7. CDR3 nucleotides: TGTGCCAGCAGCGGAAGACAGGGAACCTATGGCTACACCTTC. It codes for CASSGRQGTYGYTF.

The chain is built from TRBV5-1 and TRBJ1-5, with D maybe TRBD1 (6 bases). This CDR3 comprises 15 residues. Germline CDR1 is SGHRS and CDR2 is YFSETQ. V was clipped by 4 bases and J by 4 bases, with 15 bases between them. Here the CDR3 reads CASSLRGLGNQPQHF. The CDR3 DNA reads TGCGCCAGCAGCCTCCGGGGGCTTGGAAATCAGCCCCAGCATTTT.